The 7 T cell receptor beta chains below were found in one sample sequenced in a study of early T cells in non-severe SARS-CoV-2 infection (dated by TCRdb to about 2021). Library preparation employed 5' RACE. Reads for this sample came from a NextSeq 500. The public reads were quality trimmed at Q25 with fastp and then assembled into clones with MiXCR by TCRdb, keeping productive beta chains. Each CDR3 protein appears once, grouped with its most common genes and DNA. This sample is represented by roughly 40,000 distinct CDR3 sequences; 4.5% to 5% of them were singletons. 4.8% of the sample goes to the ten largest clones. The sample comprised whole blood. The receptors derive from an adult who was a healthcare worker with PCR-confirmed SARS-CoV-2 infection or an uninfected control (not recorded which).

The chain is built from TRBV4-1 and TRBJ2-7; the match to TRBD2 covers 13 bases. Germline-derived CDR1 and CDR2 are MGHRA and YSYEKL. V was pared by 4 bases and J by 3 bases, with 3 bases of the junction left unmatched. This CDR3 has 15 amino acids. CDR3 region: CASSLGTSGNYEQYF. CDR3 nucleotide sequence: TGCGCCAGCAGCCTAGGGACTAGCGGGAACTACGAGCAGTACTTC.

The chain links TRBV25-1 to TRBJ1-2, with TRBD1 matching over 7 bases. The CDR3 length is 16 residues. With 2 bases clipped from V and 0 bases from J, the junction kept 6 bases outside the gene matches. The V gene's germline CDR1 is MGHDK and CDR2 SYGVNS. The CDR3 region is CASSEHGTDANYGYTF. The CDR3 DNA follows: TGTGCCAGCAGTGAACACGGGACAGACGCTAACTATGGCTACACCTTC.

V usage is TRBV7-7 and J usage is TRBJ1-2; 8 bases are shared with TRBD1. CDR1 and CDR2 (germline): SSHAT, FNYEAQ (reference sequence). The CDR3 runs to 15 residues. This CDR3 is CAILGTGGELWGYTF. The CDR3 region has the DNA TGTGCTATTTTAGGGACAGGCGGGGAACTATGGGGCTACACCTTC.

This clonotype was detected many times. The chain recombines TRBV7-8 with TRBJ1-1; D perhaps matches TRBD1 (5 bases). This CDR3 is 13 amino acids long. Germline CDR1 is SGHVS and CDR2 is FQNEAQ. Trimming left V 7 bases short and J 0 bases short, with 9 bases between. The CDR3 loop reads CASTRDLNTEAFF. Written as DNA, the CDR3 is TGTGCCAGCACCAGGGACCTGAACACTGAAGCTTTCTTT.

In its sample, this clonotype was seen many times. The V gene is TRBV6-5, the J gene TRBJ1-2; 7 bases align to TRBD1. The CDR3 runs 15 residues. The V gene end was trimmed by 2 bases and the J gene end by 3 bases; junction bases not matched to a gene: 6. Germline V gives CDR1 MNHEY, CDR2 SVGAGI. Written as DNA, the CDR3 is TGTGCCAGCAGTTACGATCCAGGGGGACACTATGGCTACACCTTC. Amino acids: CASSYDPGGHYGYTF.

The chain joins TRBV5-1 to TRBJ1-5; no reliable D call. V lost 0 bases to trimming and J lost 0 bases, with 4 bases between them. Per the germline V gene, CDR1 is SGHRS and CDR2 is YFSETQ. The CDR3 length is 14 residues. The CDR3 sequence: CASSLDNSNQPQHF. The DNA for the CDR3 is TGCGCCAGCAGCTTGGACAATAGCAATCAGCCCCAGCATTTT.

This clonotype was seen only a few times. The V and J genes are TRBV4-2 and TRBJ2-1; 7 bases are shared with TRBD2. The V gene end was trimmed by 5 bases and the J gene end by 0 bases; junction bases not matched to a gene: 13. The CDR3 spans 18 residues. From germline, CDR1 is LGHNA and CDR2 YNFKEQ. The CDR3 spells CASSISLREPRSYNEQFF. The CDR3 DNA sequence: TGTGCCAGCAGCATCAGTCTGCGGGAGCCTCGCTCCTACAATGAGCAGTTCTTC.